A selection of T cell receptor beta chains follows, all from one sample in a study of CD8 T cells in ankylosing spondylitis. Each CDR3 protein gets one entry after TCRdb re-called the 5' RACE reads with MiXCR. The sample has 300,000 to 400,000 distinct CDR3 sequences; under 14% are singletons. The sequencing input was blood, either unsorted or a sorted T cell fraction (not recorded which). These TCRs come from a female donor with ankylosing spondylitis or in good health (not recorded which). The CDR3 runs from the conserved cysteine through the conserved F or W. A D gene is named only where the DNA matches it firmly. The size entry is marked missing in some rows and otherwise reads once, few, many or a size class.

TRBJ2-7 TRBV10-3 NA many CATSPSFEQYF TGTGCCACGAGTCCTAGTTTCGAGCAGTACTTC
TRBJ2-1 TRBV11-2 TRBD2 many CASSLDPAGGLINEQFF TGTGCCAGCAGCTTAGATCCTGCGGGAGGGCTGATCAATGAGCAGTTCTTC
TRBJ2-7 TRBV20-1 TRBD1 many CSARVDRVYEQYF TGCAGTGCTAGAGTGGACAGGGTCTACGAGCAGTACTTC
TRBJ2-4 TRBV7-8 NA many CASSQIPDPKNIQYF TGTGCCAGCAGCCAGATCCCGGATCCCAAAAACATTCAGTACTTC
TRBJ2-6 TRBV12-3/TRBV12-4 NA NA CASSKTGSTGANVLTF TGTGCCAGCAGCAAGACGGGTAGTACTGGGGCCAACGTCCTGACTTTC
TRBJ1-2 TRBV15 TRBD1 many CATSRSLRDRVAYGYTF TGTGCCACCAGCAGATCTCTCCGGGACAGGGTAGCCTATGGCTACACCTTC
TRBJ1-5 TRBV10-3 TRBD1 many CAISETGVQPQHF TGTGCCATCAGTGAGACAGGGGTTCAGCCCCAGCATTTT
TRBJ1-3 TRBV28 TRBD1 many CASSQGTGVGAGNTIYF TGTGCCAGCAGTCAAGGGACAGGGGTTGGAGCTGGAAACACCATATATTTT
TRBJ2-1 TRBV7-9 NA NA CASSPLPGPPDEQFF TGTGCCAGCAGCCCGTTACCGGGACCGCCAGATGAGCAGTTCTTC
TRBJ2-3 TRBV20-1 TRBD1 many CSAIDRGRGTDTQYF TGCAGTGCTATAGACAGGGGTCGGGGGACAGATACGCAGTATTTT
TRBJ1-1 TRBV10-3 TRBD1 NA CAIRWTGFTDRAFF TGTGCCATCAGATGGACAGGGTTTACTGATAGAGCTTTCTTT
TRBJ2-7 TRBV5-6 TRBD1 NA CASSLAGTGSSYEQYF TGTGCCAGCAGCTTGGCCGGGACAGGGAGCTCCTACGAGCAGTACTTC
TRBJ2-2 TRBV7-6 TRBD2 many CASSLRQRGVSTGELFF TGTGCCAGCAGCTTAAGGCAGCGGGGAGTCTCCACCGGGGAGCTGTTTTTT
TRBJ2-4 TRBV3-2 NA NA CASCPRAGAKNIQYF TGTGCCAGCTGCCCCCGTGCGGGCGCCAAAAACATTCAGTACTTC
TRBJ2-7 TRBV7-2 TRBD2 many CASSFGGRNYEQYF TGTGCCAGCAGCTTTGGCGGGAGGAACTACGAGCAGTACTTC
TRBJ2-2 TRBV5-1 NA many CASSSRTANTGELFF TGCGCCAGCAGCTCGCGGACAGCGAACACCGGGGAGCTGTTTTTT